These 20 T cell receptor beta chains were all obtained from the same sample, sequenced in a study of blood T cells in healthy people across ages. Next came a second PCR, run for about 7 to 12 cycles, which used a sample-barcoded 5' primer along with a J-beta primer mix. TCRdb independently ran MiXCR on the 5' RACE reads; one entry per CDR3 protein. The sample yields 800,000 to 1,300,000 distinct CDR3 sequences, approximately 26% seen once. The same data also contributed to another study, on T cells of mothers and their children.

The material sequenced was blood. These receptors all come from a girl under 10 years old in good health.

This clonotype was counted only a few times. The genes are TRBV27 and TRBJ1-3; D perhaps matches TRBD1 (5 bases). The V end lost 6 bases, the J end lost 0 bases, and 12 bases lay between the germline ends. The CDR3 sequence is 15 residues long. Germline V CDR1 and CDR2: MNHEY, SMNVEV (reference sequence). This CDR3 is CASRLQGNSGNTIYF. The CDR3 bases are TGTGCCAGCAGGCTCCAGGGTAACTCTGGAAACACCATATATTTT.

This clonotype has more than one count but fewer than ten. V and J are TRBV5-1 and TRBJ1-2, with D possibly TRBD1 on 5 matching bases. With 0 bases removed from V and 1 base from J, the gap between germline ends came to 7 bases. The CDR3 is 14 amino acids. CDR1 is SGHRS, CDR2 YFSETQ, per germline. CDR3 sequence (DNA): TGCGCCAGCAGCTTGGAGGGGCGTAACTATGGCTACACCTTC. Translated: CASSLEGRNYGYTF.

The gene calls are TRBV10-3 and TRBJ2-5, with D perhaps TRBD2 (6 bases). Germline V CDR1 and CDR2: ENHRY, SYGVKD. Trimming cost V 8 bases and J 5 bases, with 12 bases left between them. The CDR3 runs 12 residues. The CDR3 bases are TGTGCCATCGGGGGGACGGGTGAGACCCAGTACTTC. As protein: CAIGGTGETQYF.

This clonotype was seen only a few times. The rearrangement joins TRBV24-1 to TRBJ2-1; no firm D call. The CDR3 contains 18 residues. Germline loops: CDR1 KGHDR, CDR2 SFDVKD. The V and J ends lost 9 bases and 6 bases respectively, with 29 bases between them. The CDR3 sequence: CATEQADSFLWAPNEQFF. CDR3 in DNA: TGTGCCACCGAGCAGGCGGATTCGTTCCTGTGGGCCCCCAATGAGCAGTTCTTC.

The chain carries TRBV9 and TRBJ1-6, with 8 bases that match TRBD1. This CDR3 spans 14 amino acids. Trimming cost V 7 bases and J 8 bases; bases outside gene matches: 8. CDR1 is SGDLS and CDR2 is YYNGEE in the germline V gene. The CDR3: CASGRTGSHSPLHF. CDR3 in DNA: TGTGCCAGCGGCCGGACAGGGTCCCATTCACCCCTCCACTTT.

This sequence joins TRBV2 and TRBJ2-3, with D possibly matching TRBD2 (5 bases). Germline loops: CDR1 SNHLY, CDR2 FYNNEI. The CDR3 runs to 15 residues. Between the trimmed V and J ends, which lost 5 bases and 1 base, there was a span of 13 bases. The CDR3 DNA reads TGTGCCAGCAGTCAGCGGAGCTGGGGCACAGATACGCAGTATTTT. Translating gives CASSQRSWGTDTQYF.

The chain recombines TRBV6-6 with TRBJ2-5; no definite D call. The CDR3 sequence is 15 residues long. From germline, CDR1 is MNHNY and CDR2 SVGAGI (reference sequence). V was clipped by 3 bases and J by 0 bases, with 11 bases between them. The CDR3: CASSYSMGNQETQYF. DNA for the CDR3: TGTGCCAGCAGTTATAGTATGGGGAACCAAGAGACCCAGTACTTC.

The V call is TRBV29-1, the J call TRBJ1-4; D is possibly TRBD1 (6 bases). The CDR3 runs 14 residues. Germline V gene data show CDR1 as SQVTM and CDR2 as ANQGSEA. V lost 4 bases and J lost 6, with 15 bases in between. CDR3 sequence reads: CSVATGPGDEKLFF. Here the CDR3 DNA reads TGCAGCGTTGCCACAGGGCCGGGGGATGAAAAACTGTTTTTT.

This clonotype has only a few counts. The V call is TRBV20-1, the J call TRBJ1-1, with no clear D. The CDR3 totals 13 residues. Deletions cut 3 bases from V and 0 bases from J, with 8 bases between. Germline-derived CDR1 and CDR2 are DFQATT and SNEGSKA (reference sequence). The DNA of the CDR3 is TGCAGTGCTAGCTCTCCATTGAACACTGAAGCTTTCTTT. Translating gives CSASSPLNTEAFF.

The chain is built from TRBV4-3 and TRBJ2-1; 7 positions agree with TRBD1. From germline, CDR1 is LGHNA and CDR2 YSLEER. After removal of 6 bases from V and 2 bases from J, the junction contained 10 bases not matched to a gene. The CDR3 runs 16 residues. CDR3 region: CASSPLGQEAYNEQFF. The CDR3, as DNA: TGCGCCAGCAGTCCACTCGGACAGGAGGCCTACAATGAGCAGTTCTTC.

This clonotype was observed a few times. The chain links TRBV13 to TRBJ2-5; 8 nucleotides agree with TRBD2. The germline gives CDR1 PRHDT, CDR2 FYEKMQ (reference sequence). The ends lost 4 bases at V and 0 bases at J; junction bases unmatched: 7. The CDR3 has 16 residues. CDR3 sequence: CASSSALLADQETQYF. CDR3 DNA: TGTGCCAGCAGCTCCGCTTTACTAGCGGACCAAGAGACCCAGTACTTC. Filled out from reference TRBV13 and TRBJ2-5, the complete variable domain reads AAGVIQSPRHLIKEKRETATLKCYPIPRHDTVYWYQQGPGQDPQFLISFYEKMQSDKGSIPDRFSAQQFSDYHSELNMSSLELGDSALYFCASSSALLADQETQYFGPGTRLLVL.

This chain connects TRBV20-1 to TRBJ1-2; D may be TRBD1 (5 bases). This CDR3 contains 12 residues. Germline V gene data show CDR1 as DFQATT and CDR2 as SNEGSKA (reference sequence). Deletions cut 3 bases from V and 4 bases from J, with 9 bases between. CDR3 sequence reads: CSASLGTYGYTF. In DNA form, the CDR3 reads TGCAGTGCTAGTTTGGGGACCTATGGCTACACCTTC.

The chain couples TRBV6-5 to TRBJ1-1, with D possibly matching TRBD1 (6 bases). Germline V gene data show CDR1 as MNHEY and CDR2 as SVGAGI. CDR3 length equals 12 residues. V gave up 9 bases and J gave up 10 bases, with 18 bases separating them. CDR3 sequence (DNA): TGTGCCAGTTCCACAGGGTCACTGGCAGCTTTCTTT. This codes for CASSTGSLAAFF.

This clonotype was detected only a few times. The genes are TRBV2 and TRBJ2-1; D may be TRBD2 (6 bases). There are 16 residues in the CDR3. V dropped 6 bases and J dropped 6 bases, with 21 bases sitting between them. Germline V gene lookup returns CDR1 SNHLY and CDR2 FYNNEI. For the CDR3, the DNA is TGTGCCAGCAGGCGCCGTACTAGCAACCAAATCAATGAGCAGTTCTTC. This gives the protein CASRRRTSNQINEQFF. The full variable domain, completed using reference TRBV2 and TRBJ2-1, is EPEVTQTPSHQVTQMGQEVILRCVPISNHLYFYWYRQILGQKVEFLVSFYNNEISEKSEIFDDQFSVERPDGSNFTLKIRSTKLEDSAMYFCASRRRTSNQINEQFFGPGTRLTVL.

The V call is TRBV20-1, the J call TRBJ1-1; D not certain. The CDR3 totals 13 residues. CDR1 is DFQATT and CDR2 is SNEGSKA in the germline V gene (reference sequence). Trimming cost V 6 bases and J 4 bases, with 15 bases left between them. CDR3 sequence (DNA): TGCAGTGCGGTCGGGGTTTTTGGCACTGAAGCTTTCTTT. Its protein is CSAVGVFGTEAFF.

This clonotype was counted a few times. The chain recombines TRBV29-1 with TRBJ1-2; D call uncertain. V lost 4 bases to trimming and J lost 4 bases, with 13 bases between them. Germline V gives CDR1 SQVTM, CDR2 ANQGSEA. The CDR3 runs to 13 residues. The CDR3 DNA reads TGCAGCGTTGTTAGCTCGGCAGCCTATGGCTACACCTTC. This encodes CSVVSSAAYGYTF.

This clonotype was picked up a small number of times. The rearrangement uses TRBV12-3 or TRBV12-4 and TRBJ2-5; 8 bases map to TRBD2. This CDR3 region has 15 residues. V gave up 5 bases and J gave up 5 bases; unmatched junction bases: 10. CDR3 DNA: TGTGCCAGCAGTAGCGGGAGTGGTCGATGTGAGACCCAGTACTTC. It yields the protein CASSSGSGRCETQYF.

The chain couples TRBV15 to TRBJ2-3; D unresolved. The germline CDR1 and CDR2 sequences are LNHNV and YYDKDF (reference sequence). The CDR3 is 16 amino acids. Trimming stripped 1 base from V and 0 bases from J, with 11 bases between. Written as DNA, the CDR3 is TGTGCCACCAGCAGAGCCGTATATCTTAGCACAGATACGCAGTATTTT. It yields the protein CATSRAVYLSTDTQYF.

This clonotype was found a few times. The chain combines TRBV29-1 with TRBJ2-2; D possibly matches TRBD1 or TRBD2 (5 bases each). CDR3 length equals 11 residues. Looked up from germline, CDR1 is SQVTM and CDR2 is ANQGSEA. CDR3 loop: CTGAQSGELFF. DNA for the CDR3: TGCACCGGGGCCCAATCCGGGGAGCTGTTTTTT.

V is TRBV7-2 and J is TRBJ2-5; maybe TRBD1 (5 bases). The CDR3 is 10 residues long. The germline CDR1 and CDR2 sequences are SGHTA and FQGNSA. V lost 5 bases, J lost 7 bases, and 5 bases lay in between. CDR3 sequence (DNA): TGTGCCAGCAGCACAGGGACCCAGTACTTC. Protein: CASSTGTQYF.